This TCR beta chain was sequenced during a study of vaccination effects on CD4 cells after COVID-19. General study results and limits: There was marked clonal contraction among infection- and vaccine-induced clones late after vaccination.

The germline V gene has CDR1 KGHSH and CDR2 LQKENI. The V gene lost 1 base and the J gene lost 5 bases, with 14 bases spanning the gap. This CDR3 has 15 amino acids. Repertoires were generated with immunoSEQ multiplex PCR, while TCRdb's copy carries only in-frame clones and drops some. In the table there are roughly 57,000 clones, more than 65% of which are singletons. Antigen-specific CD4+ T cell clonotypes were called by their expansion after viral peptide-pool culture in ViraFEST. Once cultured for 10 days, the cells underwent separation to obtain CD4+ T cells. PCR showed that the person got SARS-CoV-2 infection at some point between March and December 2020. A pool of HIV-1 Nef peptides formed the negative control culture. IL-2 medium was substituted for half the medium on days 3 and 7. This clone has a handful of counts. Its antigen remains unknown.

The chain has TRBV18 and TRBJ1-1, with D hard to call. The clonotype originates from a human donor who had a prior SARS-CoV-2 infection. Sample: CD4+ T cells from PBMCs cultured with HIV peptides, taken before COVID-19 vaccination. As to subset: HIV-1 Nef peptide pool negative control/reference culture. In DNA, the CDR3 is TGTGCCAGCTCACCACTCGCCGACGGATGGACTGAAGCTTTCTTT. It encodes CASSPLADGWTEAFF.